A selection of T cell receptor beta chains follows, all from one sample in a study of early T cells in non-severe SARS-CoV-2 infection. TCRdb reanalysed the 5' RACE reads using MiXCR and keeps one entry per CDR3 protein. The sample lists roughly 48,000 distinct CDR3 sequences; around 4% were seen once. Sequenced material: whole blood. These receptors were obtained from an adult who was a healthcare worker with PCR-confirmed SARS-CoV-2 infection or an uninfected control (not recorded which). The CDR3 runs from the conserved cysteine through the conserved F or W. Each record gives: D gene, J gene, clone size, V gene, CDR3 protein, CDR3 DNA. The D gene is left open where the match is weak. Only part of the rows carry a size: once, few, many, or a class if the clone is expanded.

D gene: -
J gene: TRBJ1-1
clone size: many
V gene: TRBV27
CDR3 protein: CASISRAQGTEAFF
CDR3 DNA: TGTGCCAGCATCTCCCGGGCCCAGGGCACTGAAGCTTTCTTT

D gene: TRBD2
J gene: TRBJ2-3
clone size: few
V gene: TRBV5-4
CDR3 protein: CASSLTTSAGTDTQYF
CDR3 DNA: TGTGCCAGCAGCTTAACTACTAGCGCGGGCACAGATACGCAGTATTTT

D gene: TRBD1
J gene: TRBJ1-2
clone size: many
V gene: TRBV6-5
CDR3 protein: CASSYLTGTAPGRGYGYTF
CDR3 DNA: TGTGCCAGCAGTTACCTAACCGGGACAGCACCTGGCAGGGGCTATGGCTACACCTTC

D gene: TRBD1
J gene: TRBJ1-1
clone size: many
V gene: TRBV29-1
CDR3 protein: CSVISGTVNTEAFF
CDR3 DNA: TGCAGCGTAATATCCGGGACAGTGAACACTGAAGCTTTCTTT

D gene: TRBD1
J gene: TRBJ1-5
clone size: many
V gene: TRBV19
CDR3 protein: CASSSTGGINQPQHF
CDR3 DNA: TGTGCCAGTAGCTCGACAGGGGGCATCAATCAGCCCCAGCATTTT

D gene: -
J gene: TRBJ1-1
clone size: -
V gene: TRBV19
CDR3 protein: CASSTNGDTEAFF
CDR3 DNA: TGTGCCAGTAGTACAAATGGGGACACTGAAGCTTTCTTT

D gene: -
J gene: TRBJ1-2
clone size: many
V gene: TRBV3-1
CDR3 protein: CASSQGGSYTF
CDR3 DNA: TGTGCCAGCAGCCAGGGTGGCAGCTACACCTTC

D gene: -
J gene: TRBJ2-7
clone size: many
V gene: TRBV6-5
CDR3 protein: CASSYYQGQEQYF
CDR3 DNA: TGTGCCAGCAGTTACTATCAGGGCCAAGAGCAGTACTTC

D gene: -
J gene: TRBJ1-1
clone size: many
V gene: TRBV24-1
CDR3 protein: CATSDMVTRPTEAFF
CDR3 DNA: TGTGCCACCAGTGATATGGTTACCCGGCCGACTGAAGCTTTCTTT

D gene: -
J gene: TRBJ2-3
clone size: -
V gene: TRBV11-2
CDR3 protein: CASSPQDWKDTQYF
CDR3 DNA: TGTGCCAGCAGCCCCCAGGACTGGAAGGATACGCAGTATTTT

D gene: -
J gene: TRBJ1-1
clone size: many
V gene: TRBV29-1
CDR3 protein: CSVEAQAVGAFF
CDR3 DNA: TGCAGCGTTGAAGCCCAGGCAGTTGGGGCTTTCTTT

D gene: TRBD1
J gene: TRBJ1-1
clone size: -
V gene: TRBV7-9
CDR3 protein: CASSLLAGGVTEAFF
CDR3 DNA: TGTGCCAGCAGCTTATTGGCAGGGGGCGTCACTGAAGCTTTCTTT

D gene: -
J gene: TRBJ2-3
clone size: many
V gene: TRBV9
CDR3 protein: CASSVYLADTQYF
CDR3 DNA: TGTGCCAGCAGCGTATACCTCGCAGATACGCAGTATTTT

D gene: -
J gene: TRBJ1-2
clone size: -
V gene: TRBV20-1
CDR3 protein: CSANNPKNYGYTF
CDR3 DNA: TGCAGTGCTAATAACCCCAAGAACTATGGCTACACCTTC